The TCR beta chain described here comes from a study of blood T cells in healthy people across ages. About this clonotype: Its specificity is not known.

A second about 6 to 11 cycle PCR used barcoded and J-beta primers. TCRdb reanalysed the 5' RACE reads using MiXCR and keeps one entry per CDR3 protein. This table has 750,000 to 850,000 distinct CDR3 sequences, 20% to 25% appearing once. Study-level points and caveats: Aged donors had fewer naive CD4+ cells and lower diversity than long-lived donors.

Between the trimmed V and J ends, which lost 3 bases and 3 bases, there was a span of 10 bases. Germline-derived CDR1 and CDR2 are LGHDT and YNNKEL (reference sequence). The CDR3 is made up of 14 amino acids. A further study also used this sample, focusing on T cells of mothers and their children.

The sequenced sample consisted of blood. The source of this sequence is a boy between 10 and 17 years old in good health. The chain uses TRBV3-1 and TRBJ2-3; D call uncertain. CDR3: CASSQGLVTDTQYF. In DNA form, the CDR3 reads TGTGCCAGCAGCCAGGGGTTGGTAACAGATACGCAGTATTTT.